The T cell receptor beta chain described here comes from a study of PD-1 blockade in classical Hodgkin lymphoma. Study-level findings and limits: It was among complete responders that baseline diversity resembled that of newly diagnosed patients. By C4D1, diversity of CD4+ TCRs had risen significantly, whereas that of CD8+ TCRs had not.

Assay: immunoSEQ multiplex PCR; the TCRdb copy retains only in-frame clones and omits some. The table lists tens of thousands of clones, about 75% of them singletons, with roughly 12% in the top ten. Time point defined: cycle 4 day 1 (C4D1), after less than 7 weeks of nivolumab. Every single patient, without exception, relapsed after autologous stem cell transplantation, and brentuximab vedotin exposure varied. As concerns this clone: Its target is not known.

V shed 4 bases, J shed 4 bases, and the junction held 3 bases outside the gene matches. The CDR3 sequence is 14 residues long. Germline CDR1 and CDR2: MGHDK and SYGVNS. This material consisted of peripheral blood mononuclear cells (PBMCs), taken before the fourth cycle of nivolumab. The sequence derives from a human donor with classical Hodgkin lymphoma. V gene TRBV25-1 combines with J gene TRBJ2-7, with TRBD1 matching 11 bases. The CDR3 DNA reads as TGTGCCAGCAGTGTAGGGACAGGGGGGTACGAGCAGTACTTC. The encoded protein is CASSVGTGGYEQYF.